This T cell receptor beta chain is drawn from a study of breast tumors, draining lymph nodes, adjacent tissues. TCRdb independently ran MiXCR on the multiplex PCR reads; one entry per CDR3 protein. The data hold around 130,000 distinct CDR3 sequences, with around a third observed a single time. The lymph nodes were axillary draining lymph nodes from breast cancer patients. The material sequenced was axillary lymph node tissue. This receptor was obtained from a female donor with breast cancer. Some clones in this sample may be carry-over from other donors' samples.

CDR3 sequence (DNA): TGTGCCAGCAGCCCCCGACCGGGACAGGGGTCCACCGGGGAGCTGTTTTTT. Encoded protein: CASSPRPGQGSTGELFF. The chain couples TRBV11-3 to TRBJ2-2; 10 nucleotides line up with TRBD1. The germline V gene has CDR1 SGHNT and CDR2 YENEEA. The CDR3 is 17 residues long. The trim removed 5 bases at V and 4 bases at J, leaving 10 bases unmatched.